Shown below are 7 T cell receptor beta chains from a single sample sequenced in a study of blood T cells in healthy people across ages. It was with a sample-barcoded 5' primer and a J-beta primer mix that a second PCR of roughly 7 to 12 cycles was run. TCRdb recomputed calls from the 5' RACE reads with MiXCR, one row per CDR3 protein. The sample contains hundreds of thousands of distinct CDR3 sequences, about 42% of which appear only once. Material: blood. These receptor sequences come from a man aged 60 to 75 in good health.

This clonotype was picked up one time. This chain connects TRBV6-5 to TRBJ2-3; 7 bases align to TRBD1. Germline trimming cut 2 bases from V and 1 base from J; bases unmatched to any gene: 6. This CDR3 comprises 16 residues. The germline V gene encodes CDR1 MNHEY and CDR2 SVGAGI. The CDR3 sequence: CASSYPSGTGTDTQYF. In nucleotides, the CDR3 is TGTGCCAGCAGTTACCCATCCGGGACAGGCACAGATACGCAGTATTTT.

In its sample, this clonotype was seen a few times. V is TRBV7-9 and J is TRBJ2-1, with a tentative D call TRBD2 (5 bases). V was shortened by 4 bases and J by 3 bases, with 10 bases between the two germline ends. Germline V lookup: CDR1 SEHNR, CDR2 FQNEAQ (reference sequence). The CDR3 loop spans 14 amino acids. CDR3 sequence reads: CASSSTGVYNEQFF. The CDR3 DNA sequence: TGTGCCAGCAGCTCGACCGGGGTCTACAATGAGCAGTTCTTC.

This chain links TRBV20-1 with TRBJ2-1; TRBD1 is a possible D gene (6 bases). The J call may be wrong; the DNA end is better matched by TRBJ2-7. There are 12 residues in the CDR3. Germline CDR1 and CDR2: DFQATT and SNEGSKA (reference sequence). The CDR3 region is CSARDRPYEQYF. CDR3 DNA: TGCAGTGCTAGGGACAGACCCTACGAGCAGTACTTC.

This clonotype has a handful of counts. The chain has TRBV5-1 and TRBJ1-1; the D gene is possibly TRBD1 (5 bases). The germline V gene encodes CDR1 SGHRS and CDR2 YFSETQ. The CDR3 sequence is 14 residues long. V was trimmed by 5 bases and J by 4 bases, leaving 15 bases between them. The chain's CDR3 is CASRGGAARTEAFF. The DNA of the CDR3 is TGCGCCAGCAGGGGTGGGGCGGCGCGCACTGAAGCTTTCTTT. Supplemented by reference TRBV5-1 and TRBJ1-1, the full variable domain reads KAGVTQTPRYLIKTRGQQVTLSCSPISGHRSVSWYQQTPGQGLQFLFEYFSETQRNKGNFPGRFSGRQFSNSRSEMNVSTLELGDSALYLCASRGGAARTEAFFGQGTRLTVV.

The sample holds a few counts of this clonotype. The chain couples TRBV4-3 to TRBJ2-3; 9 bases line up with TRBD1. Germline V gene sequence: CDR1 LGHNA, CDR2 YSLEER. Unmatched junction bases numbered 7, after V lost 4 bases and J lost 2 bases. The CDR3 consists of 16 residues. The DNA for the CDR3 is TGCGCCAGCAGCCCTACCTGGACAGGGGCCACAGATACGCAGTATTTT. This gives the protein CASSPTWTGATDTQYF.

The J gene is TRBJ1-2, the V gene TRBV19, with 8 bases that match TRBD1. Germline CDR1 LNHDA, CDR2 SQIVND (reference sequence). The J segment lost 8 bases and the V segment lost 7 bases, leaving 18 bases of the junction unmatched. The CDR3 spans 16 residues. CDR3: CASTLLGAGGEDGYTF. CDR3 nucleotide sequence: TGTGCCAGTACCTTATTAGGAGCAGGGGGCGAAGACGGCTACACCTTC.

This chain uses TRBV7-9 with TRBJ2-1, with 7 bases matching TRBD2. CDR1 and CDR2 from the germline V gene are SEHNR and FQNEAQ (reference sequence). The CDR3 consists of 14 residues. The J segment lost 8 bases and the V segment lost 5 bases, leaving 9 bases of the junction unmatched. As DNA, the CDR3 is TGTGCCAGCAGCAGCGATCGGGAGGCGGATGAGCAGTTCTTC. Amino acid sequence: CASSSDREADEQFF.